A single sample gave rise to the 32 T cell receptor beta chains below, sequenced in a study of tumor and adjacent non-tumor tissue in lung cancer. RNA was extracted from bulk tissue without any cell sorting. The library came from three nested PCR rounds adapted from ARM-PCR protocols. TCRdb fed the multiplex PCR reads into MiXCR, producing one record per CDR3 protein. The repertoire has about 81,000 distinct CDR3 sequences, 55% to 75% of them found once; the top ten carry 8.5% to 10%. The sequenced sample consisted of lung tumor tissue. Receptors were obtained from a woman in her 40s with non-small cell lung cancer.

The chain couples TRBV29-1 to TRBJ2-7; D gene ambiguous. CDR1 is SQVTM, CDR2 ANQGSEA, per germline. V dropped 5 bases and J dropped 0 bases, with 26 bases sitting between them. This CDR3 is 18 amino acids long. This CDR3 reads CSVSSGHAEWSYSYEQYF. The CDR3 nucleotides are TGCAGCGTTAGTTCGGGTCACGCGGAGTGGTCTTACTCCTACGAGCAGTACTTC.

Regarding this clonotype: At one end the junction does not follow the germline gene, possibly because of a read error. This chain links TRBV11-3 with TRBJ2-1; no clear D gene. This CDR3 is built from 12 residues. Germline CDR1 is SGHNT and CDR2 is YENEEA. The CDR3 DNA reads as TGTGCCAGCGGCTTAGGTTTGGGCAAGCAGTTCTTC. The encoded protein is CASGLGLGKQFF.

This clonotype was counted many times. The CDR3 is CASSPSTTHTIYF. The DNA of the CDR3 is TGTGCCAGCAGTCCATCGACCACCCACACCATATATTTT. The rearrangement links TRBV28 to TRBJ1-3; D unresolved. Trimming pared 5 bases from V and 8 bases from J, leaving 13 bases between. CDR1 and CDR2 (germline): MDHEN, SYDVKM. The CDR3 runs to 13 residues.

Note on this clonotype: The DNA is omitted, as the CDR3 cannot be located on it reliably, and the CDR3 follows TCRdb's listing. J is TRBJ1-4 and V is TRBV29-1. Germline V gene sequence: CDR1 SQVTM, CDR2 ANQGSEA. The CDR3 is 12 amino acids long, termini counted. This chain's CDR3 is CSVGTGNGKQFF.

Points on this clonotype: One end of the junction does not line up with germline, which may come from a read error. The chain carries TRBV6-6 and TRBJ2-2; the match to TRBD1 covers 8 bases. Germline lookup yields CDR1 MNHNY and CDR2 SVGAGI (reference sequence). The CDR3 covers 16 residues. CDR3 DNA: TGTGCCAGCAGTCTGGACAGGGTGCGTGACACCGAGGAGCTGTTTTTT. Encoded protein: CASSLDRVRDTEELFF.

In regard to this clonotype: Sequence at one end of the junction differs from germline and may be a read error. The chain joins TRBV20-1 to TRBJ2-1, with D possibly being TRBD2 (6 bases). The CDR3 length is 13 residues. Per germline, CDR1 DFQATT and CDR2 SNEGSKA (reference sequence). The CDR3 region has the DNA TGCACTGCTAGGGCCCCCGGAGGGATAGGTGCCCTCTTC. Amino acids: CTARAPGGIGALF.

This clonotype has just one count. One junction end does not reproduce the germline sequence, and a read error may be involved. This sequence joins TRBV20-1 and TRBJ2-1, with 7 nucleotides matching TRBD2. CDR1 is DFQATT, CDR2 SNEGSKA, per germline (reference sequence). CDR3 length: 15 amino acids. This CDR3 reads CSTSSLAGGLSEQFF. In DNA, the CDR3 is TGCAGTACTAGTTCGTTAGCGGGTGGACTTAGCGAGCAGTTCTTC.

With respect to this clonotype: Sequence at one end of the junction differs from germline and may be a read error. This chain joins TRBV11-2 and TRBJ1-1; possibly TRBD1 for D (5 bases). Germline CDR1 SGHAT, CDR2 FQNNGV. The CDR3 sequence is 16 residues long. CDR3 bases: TGTACCAGCAGCTTAGAGTCAGGCCTGGCGGACATTGAAGATTTCTTT. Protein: CTSSLESGLADIEDFF.

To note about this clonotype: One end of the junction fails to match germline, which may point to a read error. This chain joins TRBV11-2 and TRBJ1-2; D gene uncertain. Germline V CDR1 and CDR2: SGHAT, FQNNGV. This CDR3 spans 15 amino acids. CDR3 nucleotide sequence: TGTGCCAACAGCTTAGCTTCCGCGGGAACCCATGGCTACACCTTC. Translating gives CANSLASAGTHGYTF.

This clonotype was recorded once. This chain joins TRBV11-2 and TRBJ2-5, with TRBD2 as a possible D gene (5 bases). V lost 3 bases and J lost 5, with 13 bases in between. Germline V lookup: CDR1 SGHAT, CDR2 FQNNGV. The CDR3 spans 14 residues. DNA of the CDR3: TGTGCCAGCAGCTTCCGGGGTGTGCGGGAGACCCAGTACTTC. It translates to CASSFRGVRETQYF.

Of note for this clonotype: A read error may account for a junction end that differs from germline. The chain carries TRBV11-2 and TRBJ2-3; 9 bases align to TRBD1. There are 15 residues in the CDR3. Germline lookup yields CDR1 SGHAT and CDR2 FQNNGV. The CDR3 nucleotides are TGTGCAAGCAGTTCCCGGACAGGGGCGCAAGATATGCAGTATTTT. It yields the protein CASSSRTGAQDMQYF.

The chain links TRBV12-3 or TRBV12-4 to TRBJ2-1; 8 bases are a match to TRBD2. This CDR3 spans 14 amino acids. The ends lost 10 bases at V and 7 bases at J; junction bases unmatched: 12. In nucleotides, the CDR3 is TGTGCCAACAGAGGTACTAGCGGTTATAATGAGCAGTTCTTC. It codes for CANRGTSGYNEQFF.

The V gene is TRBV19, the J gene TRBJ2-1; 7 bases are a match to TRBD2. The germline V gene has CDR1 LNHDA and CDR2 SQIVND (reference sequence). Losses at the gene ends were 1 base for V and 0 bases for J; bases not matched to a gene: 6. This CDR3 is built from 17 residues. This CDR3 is CASSIGLAVRSYNEQFF. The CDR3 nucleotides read TGTGCCAGTAGTATAGGGCTAGCGGTCCGCTCCTACAATGAGCAGTTCTTC.

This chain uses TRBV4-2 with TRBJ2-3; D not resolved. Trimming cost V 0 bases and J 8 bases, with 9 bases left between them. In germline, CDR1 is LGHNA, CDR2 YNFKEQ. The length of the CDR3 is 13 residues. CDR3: CASSQELVGTQYF. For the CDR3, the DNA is TGTGCCAGCAGCCAAGAATTGGTAGGTACGCAGTATTTT.

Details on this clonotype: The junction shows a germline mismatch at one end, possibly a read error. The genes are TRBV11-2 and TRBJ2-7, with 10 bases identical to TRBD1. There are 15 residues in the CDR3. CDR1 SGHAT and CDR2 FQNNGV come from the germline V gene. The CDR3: CASNPGTGVSHEQHF. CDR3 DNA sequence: TGTGCCAGCAACCCCGGGACAGGGGTATCCCACGAGCAGCACTTC.

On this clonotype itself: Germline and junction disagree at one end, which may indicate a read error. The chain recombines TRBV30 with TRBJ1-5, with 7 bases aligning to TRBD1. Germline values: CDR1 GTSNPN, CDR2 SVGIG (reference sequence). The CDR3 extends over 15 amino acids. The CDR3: CPWSHRQGGNQPQHF. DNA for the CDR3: TGTCCCTGGAGCCACCGACAGGGTGGGAATCAGCCCCAGCATTTT.

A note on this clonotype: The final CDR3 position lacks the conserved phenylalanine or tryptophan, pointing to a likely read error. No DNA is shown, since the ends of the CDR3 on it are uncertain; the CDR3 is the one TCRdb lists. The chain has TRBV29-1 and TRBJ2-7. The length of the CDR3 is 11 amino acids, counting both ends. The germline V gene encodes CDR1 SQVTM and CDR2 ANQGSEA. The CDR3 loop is CSIGLNYEQSL.

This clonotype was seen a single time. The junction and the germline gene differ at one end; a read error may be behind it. The CDR3: CTSRPDPKTRNEQFF. DNA of the CDR3: TGTACCAGCAGGCCGGACCCCAAGACGAGGAATGAGCAGTTCTTC. The chain employs TRBV11-2 and TRBJ2-1; D is uncertain. The CDR3 sequence is 15 residues long. Germline values: CDR1 SGHAT, CDR2 FQNNGV. Based on the CDR3 plus reference TRBV11-2 and TRBJ2-1, the full variable domain is EAGVAQSPRYKIIEKRQSVAFWCNPISGHATLYWYQQILGQGPKLLIQFQNNGVVDDSQLPKDRFSAERLKGVDSTLKIQPAKLEDSAVYLCTSRPDPKTRNEQFFGPGTRLTVL.

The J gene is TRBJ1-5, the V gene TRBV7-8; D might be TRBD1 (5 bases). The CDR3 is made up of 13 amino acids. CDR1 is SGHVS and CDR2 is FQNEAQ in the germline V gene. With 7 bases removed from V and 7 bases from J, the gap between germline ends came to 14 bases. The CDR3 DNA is TGTGCCAGCACCTACAGGAACAACCAGCCCCAGCATTTT. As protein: CASTYRNNQPQHF.

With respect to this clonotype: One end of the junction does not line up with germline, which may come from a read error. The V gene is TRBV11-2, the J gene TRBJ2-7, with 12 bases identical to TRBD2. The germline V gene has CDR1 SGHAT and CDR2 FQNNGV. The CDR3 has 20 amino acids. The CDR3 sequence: CASSLPVPPSGRVSTFEQYF. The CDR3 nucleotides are TGTGCCAGTAGCCTCCCTGTGCCGCCTAGCGGGAGGGTCTCCACTTTTGAGCAGTATTTC. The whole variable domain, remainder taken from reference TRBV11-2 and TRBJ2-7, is EAGVAQSPRYKIIEKRQSVAFWCNPISGHATLYWYQQILGQGPKLLIQFQNNGVVDDSQLPKDRFSAERLKGVDSTLKIQPAKLEDSAVYLCASSLPVPPSGRVSTFEQYFGPGTRLTVT.

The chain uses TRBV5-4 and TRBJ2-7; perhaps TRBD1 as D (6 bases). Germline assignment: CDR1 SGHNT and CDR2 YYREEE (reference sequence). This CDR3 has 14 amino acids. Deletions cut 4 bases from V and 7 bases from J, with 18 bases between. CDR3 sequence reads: CASSVETGIGEQYF. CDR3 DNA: TGTGCCAGCAGCGTGGAGACAGGAATCGGAGAGCAGTACTTC. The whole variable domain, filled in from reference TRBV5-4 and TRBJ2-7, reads ETGVTQSPTHLIKTRGQQVTLRCSSQSGHNTVSWYQQALGQGPQFIFQYYREEENGRGNFPPRFSGLQFPNYSSELNVNALELDDSALYLCASSVETGIGEQYFGPGTRLTVT.

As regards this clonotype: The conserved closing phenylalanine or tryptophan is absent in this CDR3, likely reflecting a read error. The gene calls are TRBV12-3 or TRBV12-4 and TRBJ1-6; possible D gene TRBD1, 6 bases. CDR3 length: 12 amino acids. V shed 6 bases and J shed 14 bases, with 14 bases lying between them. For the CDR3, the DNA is TGTGCCAGCAGCGTCAGGGGCTCAGCCCTCCACATT. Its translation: CASSVRGSALHI.

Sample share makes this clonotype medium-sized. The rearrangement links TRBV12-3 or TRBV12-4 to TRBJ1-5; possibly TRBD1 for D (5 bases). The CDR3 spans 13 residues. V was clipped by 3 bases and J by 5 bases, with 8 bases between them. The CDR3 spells CASSFGADQPQHF. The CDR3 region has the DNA TGTGCCAGCAGTTTCGGGGCAGATCAGCCCCAGCATTTT.

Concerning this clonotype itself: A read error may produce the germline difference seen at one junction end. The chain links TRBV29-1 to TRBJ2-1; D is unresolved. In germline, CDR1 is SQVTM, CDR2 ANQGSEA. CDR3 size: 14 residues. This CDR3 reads CSVISGFSYNEQFF. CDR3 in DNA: TGCAGCGTGATTAGTGGTTTTTCTTACAATGAACAGTTCTTC.

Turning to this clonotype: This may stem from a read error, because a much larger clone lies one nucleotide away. The CDR3 sequence: CASTRGGLTSTYTQYF. DNA of the CDR3: TGTGCCAGCACCCGCGGGGGGCTAACTAGCACATATACGCAGTATTTT. This sequence joins TRBV28 and TRBJ2-3; 8 bases fit TRBD2. This CDR3 has 16 amino acids. The germline CDR1 and CDR2 sequences are MDHEN and SYDVKM.

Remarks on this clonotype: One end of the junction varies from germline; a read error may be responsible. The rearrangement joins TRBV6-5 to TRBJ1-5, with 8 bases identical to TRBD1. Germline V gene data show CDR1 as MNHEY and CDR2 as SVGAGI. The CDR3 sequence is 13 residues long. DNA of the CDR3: TGTGCCAGCAACTCAGGGGGCAATCGGCCCCAGCATTTT. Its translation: CASNSGGNRPQHF.

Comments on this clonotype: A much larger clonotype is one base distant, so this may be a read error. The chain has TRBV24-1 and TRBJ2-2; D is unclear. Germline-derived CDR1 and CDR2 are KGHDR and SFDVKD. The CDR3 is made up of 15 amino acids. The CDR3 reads CTTSDFRTLTGELFF. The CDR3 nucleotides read TGTACCACCAGTGATTTCCGGACCCTCACCGGGGAGCTGTTTTTT.

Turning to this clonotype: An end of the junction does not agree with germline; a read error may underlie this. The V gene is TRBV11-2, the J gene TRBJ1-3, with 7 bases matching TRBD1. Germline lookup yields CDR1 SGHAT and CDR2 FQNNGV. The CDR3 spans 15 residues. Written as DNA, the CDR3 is TGTGCCAGCAACGGACAGGTTACATCCGGAAACATCATATATTTT. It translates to CASNGQVTSGNIIYF.

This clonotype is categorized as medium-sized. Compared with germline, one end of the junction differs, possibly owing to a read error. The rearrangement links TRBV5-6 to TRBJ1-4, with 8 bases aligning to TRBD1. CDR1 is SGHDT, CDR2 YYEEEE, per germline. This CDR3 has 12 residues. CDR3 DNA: TGTGCCAGCAGCGAGAGAGAGACAGGGGTCCATTTT. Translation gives CASSERETGVHF.

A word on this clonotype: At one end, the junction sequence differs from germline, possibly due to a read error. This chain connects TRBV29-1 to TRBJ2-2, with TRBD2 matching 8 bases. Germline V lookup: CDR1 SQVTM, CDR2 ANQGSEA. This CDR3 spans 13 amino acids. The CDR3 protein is CSALAGGTGELFF. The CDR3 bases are TGCAGCGCACTGGCGGGAGGCACCGGGGAGCTGTTCTTT.

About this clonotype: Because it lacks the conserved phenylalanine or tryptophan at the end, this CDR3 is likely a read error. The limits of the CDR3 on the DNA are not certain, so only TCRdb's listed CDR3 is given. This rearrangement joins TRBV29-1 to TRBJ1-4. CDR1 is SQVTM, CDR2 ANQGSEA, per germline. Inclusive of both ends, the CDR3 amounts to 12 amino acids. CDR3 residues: CSVGTGNEKLFI.

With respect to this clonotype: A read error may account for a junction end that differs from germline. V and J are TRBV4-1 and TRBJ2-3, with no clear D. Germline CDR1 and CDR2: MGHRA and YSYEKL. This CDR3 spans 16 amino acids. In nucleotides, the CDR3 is TGCGCCAGCAGCCAAGTAAATCTTGTTAGCACAGATATGCAGTATTTT. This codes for CASSQVNLVSTDMQYF.